A single sample is the source of the 32 T cell receptor beta chains below, sequenced in a study of tissue T cells after allogeneic stem cell transplantation. Time point noted: mouse harvest day 14 after allogeneic transplant. Mouse grafts combined 10^7 T-cell-depleted bone marrow cells with 10^6 splenic CD5+ T cells. The protocol was immunoSEQ multiplex PCR, while the TCRdb copy is restricted to in-frame clones and leaves out a portion. The repertoire holds under 3,500 clones, around 50% seen once, with approximately 30% in the top ten. What was sequenced was lymph node tissue. The source is a female BALB/c mouse given C57BL/6 T cells with graft-versus-host disease after an allogeneic hematopoietic cell transplant.

Turning to this clone: Genes here carry mouse names. From the germline J gene comes the end of the CDR3, since the read stops 1 residue before it. This sequence joins TRBV14 and TRBJ2-5; 8 bases map to TRBD2. The CDR3 totals 15 residues. V gave up 3 bases and J gave up 2 bases; unmatched junction bases: 5. CDR1 SGHDT and CDR2 FRDEAV come from the germline V gene. CDR3 DNA (partial): TGTGCCAGCAGTTACCGGACTGGGCTCCAAGACACCCAGTAC. This sequence encodes CASSYRTGLQDTQY. The entire CDR3 reads CASSYRTGLQDTQYF.

Comments on this clone: Here the gene names and germline are mouse. The DNA ends 1 residue before the CDR3 does, and the rest of the CDR3 is filled in from the germline J gene. The chain employs TRBV26 and TRBJ1-6; D remains unclear. Being an ORF, TRBJ1-6 has a function that is uncertain. Germline CDR1 KGHPV, CDR2 FQNQEV (reference sequence). CDR3 length: 13 residues. V was cut by 5 bases and J by 6 bases, with 8 bases left in between. The sequenced CDR3 bases are TGTGCCAGCAGTTTTACAGTTAATTCGCCCCTCTAC. Translation: CASSFTVNSPLY. The entire CDR3 protein is CASSFTVNSPLYF.

This clone was seen only a few times. Gene names are the mouse ones. The CDR3 end falls 1 residue outside the read, so it is completed with the germline J gene. This chain links TRBV19 with TRBJ2-7; 13 nucleotides match TRBD2. This CDR3 spans 15 amino acids. Trimming removed 3 bases from V and 7 bases from J; junction bases left unmatched: 7. Germline loops: CDR1 FNHDT, CDR2 SITEND (reference sequence). The CDR3 spells CASSTGTGGGWEQYF. CDR3 DNA, as far as it was read: TGTGCCAGCAGTACCGGGACTGGGGGGGGTTGGGAACAGTAC.

With respect to this clone: Germline and genes here are mouse. The DNA read from the CDR3 is TGTGCCAGCAGTCTTGACAGGGTCCAAGACACCCAGTAC. Amino acid sequence: CASSLDRVQDTQY. In full, the CDR3 reads CASSLDRVQDTQYF. The V call is TRBV13-1, the J call TRBJ2-5; 7 bases are shared with TRBD1. Read sequence stops 1 residue before the CDR3 end, and the germline J gene provides the missing end. Unmatched junction bases numbered 4, after V lost 4 bases and J lost 2 bases. Germline V gives CDR1 NSHNY, CDR2 SYGAGN. This CDR3 is 14 amino acids long.

As regards this clone: Genes here carry mouse names. The read comes to an end 1 residue before the CDR3 does, leaving the germline J gene to fill in the end. The chain recombines TRBV3 with TRBJ1-4; 10 bases map to TRBD1. J lost 2 bases, V lost 4 bases, and 1 base had no gene match. This CDR3 has 15 amino acids. Per germline, CDR1 SNHLY and CDR2 FYNGKV (reference sequence). The sequenced part of the CDR3 DNA is TGTGCCAGCAGCTCGGGACAGGGGTCCAACGAAAGATTATTT. This codes for CASSSGQGSNERLF. The full CDR3 protein reads CASSSGQGSNERLFF.

On this clone itself: Gene names and germline match the mouse. Read sequence stops 1 residue before the CDR3 end, and the germline J gene provides the missing end. The rearrangement joins TRBV26 to TRBJ2-7, with D unclear. The CDR3 has 11 amino acids. Germline V lookup: CDR1 KGHPV, CDR2 FQNQEV (reference sequence). Trimming took 0 bases from V and 3 from J, leaving 0 bases between them. The CDR3 here is CASSLSYEQYF. The part of the CDR3 DNA that was read is TGTGCCAGCAGTCTGTCCTATGAACAGTAC. Together with reference TRBV26 and TRBJ2-7, the CDR3 gives the full variable domain: NSKVIQTPRYLVKGQGQKAKMRCIPEKGHPVVFWYQQNKNNEFKFLINFQNQEVLQQIDMTEKRFSAECPSNSPCSLEIQSSEAGDSALYLCASSLSYEQYFGPGTRLTVL.

As to this clone: Mouse gene names apply. Coverage ceases 1 residue before the CDR3 finishes, and the germline J gene fills in the end. The V call is TRBV12-2, the J call TRBJ2-4; D not certain. Germline CDR1 and CDR2: SGHLS and HYDKME. The CDR3 covers 12 residues. V gave up 0 bases and J gave up 3 bases, with 3 bases separating them. The DNA read from the CDR3 is TGTGCCAGCTCTCTCGACCAAAACACCTTGTAC. This encodes CASSLDQNTLY. In full, the CDR3 reads CASSLDQNTLYF.

This clone was recorded a few times. Genes and germline are mouse. The CDR3 is cut off 1 residue early in the read; its end comes from the germline J gene. The rearrangement links TRBV16 to TRBJ2-7; 9 bases line up with TRBD2. CDR3 size: 13 residues. The germline CDR1 and CDR2 sequences are SGHSA and FRNQAP. The junction had 3 bases not matched to a gene; V was cut back by 2 bases and J by 7 bases. This chain's CDR3 is CASSLHWGVEQYF. The part of the CDR3 DNA that was read is TGTGCAAGCAGCTTACACTGGGGGGTCGAACAGTAC.

Regarding this clone: Genes and germline are mouse. The read comes to an end 1 residue before the CDR3 does, leaving the germline J gene to fill in the end. This chain joins TRBV23 and TRBJ2-1; whether TRBD2, the table's D call, matches the DNA was not checked. Germline V gives CDR1 KGHTA, CDR2 FQNQQP. The CDR3 is 14 residues long. The DNA read from the CDR3 is TGCTCCAGCAGTCAAGACTGGGGGTATGCTGAGCAGTTC. Translated, it gives CSSSQDWGYAEQF. The CDR3 as a whole reads CSSSQDWGYAEQFF.

Concerning this clone: Gene names denote mouse genes. Coverage ceases 1 residue before the CDR3 finishes, and the germline J gene fills in the end. V usage is TRBV3 and J usage is TRBJ1-4; 8 bases fit TRBD1. V lost 6 bases and J lost 2; bases outside the gene matches: 5. CDR1 and CDR2 from the germline V gene are SNHLY and FYNGKV (reference sequence). The length of the CDR3 is 15 residues. CDR3 protein: CASSRTGRSNERLFF. The CDR3 bases that were read are TGTGCCAGCAGTAGGACAGGGAGGTCCAACGAAAGATTATTT.

Details on this clone: Gene names follow the mouse nomenclature. The read terminates 1 residue before the CDR3 end, so the remaining end is supplied by the germline J gene. The chain joins TRBV5 to TRBJ2-3; D is possibly TRBD2 (7 bases). The CDR3 runs 16 residues. Trimming took off 0 bases at V and 0 bases at J, with 10 bases between the two ends. Per germline, CDR1 LGHNA and CDR2 YNLKQL (reference sequence). Incomplete CDR3 DNA: TGTGCCAGCAGCCAAGATTGGGGGGCTAGTGCAGAAACGCTGTAT. Encoded protein: CASSQDWGASAETLY. The full CDR3 is CASSQDWGASAETLYF.

As concerns this clone: Germline and genes here are mouse. Read sequence stops 1 residue before the CDR3 end, and the germline J gene provides the missing end. The chain employs TRBV26 and TRBJ1-4; 8 bases map to TRBD1. The J segment lost 3 bases and the V segment lost 6 bases, leaving 6 bases of the junction unmatched. The CDR3 has 15 amino acids. The germline CDR1 and CDR2 sequences are KGHPV and FQNQEV (reference sequence). The sequenced part of the CDR3 DNA is TGTGCCAGCAGCCGACAGGGGTGGACCAACGAAAGATTATTT. It codes for CASSRQGWTNERLF. The complete CDR3 reads CASSRQGWTNERLFF.

In the case of this clone: Mouse names are used for the genes. The CDR3 end lies 1 residue beyond the end of the read and is filled in from the germline J gene. This chain uses TRBV3 with TRBJ2-3, with 8 bases aligning to TRBD2. Per germline, CDR1 SNHLY and CDR2 FYNGKV (reference sequence). With V trimmed by 2 bases and J by 3 bases, 1 base remained unmatched. This CDR3 spans 14 amino acids. Here the CDR3 reads CASSLRGGAETLYF. CDR3 DNA, as far as it was read: TGTGCCAGCAGCTTACGGGGGGGCGCAGAAACGCTGTAT.

Comment on this clone: Genes and germline come from the mouse. The read gets to within 1 residue of the CDR3 end, and the germline J gene fills in the rest. V usage is TRBV26 and J usage is TRBJ1-1; unclear D gene. The germline V and J ends were trimmed by 2 bases and 0 bases, with 4 bases remaining between them. The CDR3 runs to 13 residues. Per the germline V gene, CDR1 is KGHPV and CDR2 is FQNQEV (reference sequence). This CDR3 is CASSLAANTEVFF. Incomplete CDR3 DNA: TGTGCCAGCAGTCTGGCTGCAAACACAGAAGTCTTC.

A note on this clone: The listed genes are named as in mouse. The CDR3 goes on 1 residue after the read ends, and that part is filled in from the germline J gene. The gene calls are TRBV22 and TRBJ1-3; TRBD1, the table's D call, lacks a check against the DNA. TRBV22 is a pseudogene locus. The CDR3 has 15 residues. CDR3: CASTGDRGLGNTLYF. The sequenced CDR3 bases are TGTGCCAGCACCGGGGACAGGGGGCTTGGAAATACGCTCTAT.

In its sample, this clone was seen a few times. The germline and genes are mouse ones. The read terminates 1 residue ahead of where the CDR3 ends, so the germline J gene completes it. The chain employs TRBV23 and TRBJ2-3. CDR1 and CDR2 from the germline V gene are KGHTA and FQNQQP. CDR3 length: 14 residues. The CDR3 bases that were read are TGCTCCAGCAGTCAGAGGGCTAGTGCAGAAACGCTGTAT. This sequence encodes CSSSQRASAETLY. The full-length CDR3 reads as CSSSQRASAETLYF.

This clone qualifies as medium-sized. Germline and genes here are mouse. The read finishes 1 residue shy of the CDR3 end, and the germline J gene is used to complete it. V gene TRBV16 combines with J gene TRBJ1-4; no reliable D call. V dropped 1 base and J dropped 5 bases, with 5 bases sitting between them. Germline-derived CDR1 and CDR2 are SGHSA and FRNQAP. This CDR3 spans 13 amino acids. CDR3 DNA (partial): TGTGCAAGCAGCTTAGCCCGGAACGAAAGATTATTT. This translates into CASSLARNERLF. The whole CDR3 reads CASSLARNERLFF.

This clone is labeled large. Gene names and germline refer to mouse. The sequence runs out 1 residue before the end of the CDR3; the remainder is reconstructed from the germline J gene. V is TRBV13-1 and J is TRBJ2-5, with a possible D match to TRBD1 (6 bases). The CDR3 loop spans 15 amino acids. V was cut by 0 bases and J by 3 bases, with 11 bases left in between. CDR1 is NSHNY, CDR2 SYGAGN, per germline. The DNA read from the CDR3 is TGTGCCAGCAGTGATGCGCCAGGGGAGCAAGACACCCAGTAC. Translated, it gives CASSDAPGEQDTQY. The CDR3 in its entirety is CASSDAPGEQDTQYF.

This clone was detected a few times. Mouse names are used for the genes. The read ends 1 residue early relative to the CDR3; the germline J gene fills the gap. The chain has TRBV26 and TRBJ1-4, with a weak D call TRBD1 (5 bases). CDR3 length: 14 amino acids. V was trimmed by 6 bases and J by 2 bases, leaving 10 bases between them. CDR1 is KGHPV and CDR2 is FQNQEV in the germline V gene (reference sequence). This CDR3 is CASSPRGSNERLFF. CDR3 DNA (partial): TGTGCCAGCAGCCCTCGGGGGTCCAACGAAAGATTATTT. The full variable domain, completed using reference TRBV26 and TRBJ1-4, is NSKVIQTPRYLVKGQGQKAKMRCIPEKGHPVVFWYQQNKNNEFKFLINFQNQEVLQQIDMTEKRFSAECPSNSPCSLEIQSSEAGDSALYLCASSPRGSNERLFFGHGTKLSVL.

Of note for this clone: Genes and germline are mouse. Coverage ceases 1 residue before the CDR3 finishes, and the germline J gene fills in the end. The chain employs TRBV16 and TRBJ2-1, with a tentative D call TRBD2 (6 bases). The CDR3 runs to 14 residues. Germline CDR1 SGHSA, CDR2 FRNQAP. V gave up 4 bases and J gave up 1 base, with 8 bases separating them. CDR3 protein: CASSSDWNYAEQFF. CDR3 DNA (partial): TGTGCAAGCAGCTCAGACTGGAACTATGCTGAGCAGTTC.

This clone was counted only a few times. Any gene name here is a mouse gene name. The read comes to an end 1 residue before the CDR3 does, leaving the germline J gene to fill in the end. The rearrangement joins TRBV31 to TRBJ1-6, with D possibly TRBD1 on 5 matching bases. TRBJ1-6 is treated as an ORF (open reading frame) with a function not yet certain. Trimming pared 3 bases from V and 3 bases from J, leaving 9 bases between. Per the germline V gene, CDR1 is GKSSPN and CDR2 is SITVG. This CDR3 contains 14 residues. The DNA read from the CDR3 is TGTGCCTGGAGGGGGCTGGGCTATAATTCGCCCCTCTAC. Residues: CAWRGLGYNSPLY. In full, the CDR3 is CAWRGLGYNSPLYF.

On this clone: Gene names follow the mouse nomenclature. From the germline J gene comes the end of the CDR3, since the read stops 1 residue before it. V and J are TRBV17 and TRBJ2-5; the D is unclear. The CDR3 runs to 14 residues. Germline V gene sequence: CDR1 MNHDT, CDR2 YYDKIL. V gave up 0 bases and J gave up 6 bases, with 10 bases separating them. CDR3 in amino acids: CASSRDEEWDTQYF. Partial CDR3 DNA: TGTGCTAGCAGTAGAGATGAGGAGTGGGACACCCAGTAC.

Regarding this clone: The germline and genes are mouse ones. Read coverage stops 1 residue before the CDR3 terminus; the germline J gene supplies the remainder. The chain has TRBV12-2 and TRBJ2-7; the match to TRBD2 covers 8 bases. Germline V lookup: CDR1 SGHLS, CDR2 HYDKME. The CDR3 totals 13 residues. Unmatched junction bases numbered 3, after V lost 1 base and J lost 5 bases. The CDR3 protein is CASSLGGRDEQYF. The sequenced part of the CDR3 DNA is TGTGCCAGCTCTCTGGGGGGGCGCGATGAACAGTAC.

The table lists this clone with a few counts. Genes and germline come from the mouse. The CDR3 end is not reached by the read, which stops 1 residue before it; the germline J gene fills it in. The rearrangement joins TRBV29 to TRBJ1-6; TRBD1 matches 7 bases. TRBJ1-6 is marked as an open reading frame, function uncertain. Trimming at V came to 10 bases and at J to 3 bases, leaving 3 bases not matched to a gene. This CDR3 is built from 13 residues. The germline V gene has CDR1 MSHET and CDR2 SYDVDS. This CDR3 reads CATRQGYNSPLYF. CDR3 DNA, as far as it was read: TGTGCTACCCGACAGGGCTATAATTCGCCCCTCTAC.

This clone occurred a few times. Gene names and germline refer to mouse. The missing CDR3 end, 1 residue past where the read stops, is filled in from the germline J gene. This sequence joins TRBV14 and TRBJ2-7, with 7 bases matching TRBD2. Germline CDR1 is SGHDT and CDR2 is FRDEAV. This CDR3 contains 14 residues. The junction had 0 bases not matched to a gene; V was cut back by 0 bases and J by 0 bases. CDR3 sequence reads: CASSFWGGSYEQYF. The CDR3 DNA, read in part, is TGTGCCAGCAGTTTCTGGGGGGGCTCCTATGAACAGTAC.

About this clone: The germline and genes are mouse ones. The CDR3 goes on 1 residue after the read ends, and that part is filled in from the germline J gene. The rearrangement uses TRBV26 and TRBJ2-4; TRBD1 matches at 7 bases. Trimming took 5 bases from V and 0 from J; bases not matched to a gene: 2. Germline CDR1 KGHPV, CDR2 FQNQEV (reference sequence). CDR3 size: 14 residues. The CDR3 reads CASSGTASQNTLYF. CDR3 bases read: TGTGCCAGCAGTGGGACAGCTAGTCAAAACACCTTGTAC.

By frequency in the sample, this clone is medium-sized. Genes here carry mouse names. Read data end 1 residue before the CDR3 end; the end is taken from the germline J gene. This rearrangement joins TRBV26 to TRBJ2-7, with TRBD2 matching 10 bases. Trimming cost V 3 bases and J 3 bases; bases outside gene matches: 2. CDR3 length: 14 residues. CDR1 and CDR2 (germline): KGHPV, FQNQEV (reference sequence). The covered CDR3 bases are TGTGCCAGCAGTCTAGACTGGGGGGACTATGAACAGTAC. Translated: CASSLDWGDYEQY. The full-length CDR3 reads as CASSLDWGDYEQYF.

For this clone: Gene names and germline refer to mouse. With the read ending 1 residue before the CDR3 end, the germline J gene is used to fill in that end. The J gene is TRBJ2-3, the V gene TRBV26, with TRBD1 identical over 11 bases. From germline, CDR1 is KGHPV and CDR2 FQNQEV (reference sequence). There are 15 residues in the CDR3. Unmatched junction bases numbered 3, after V lost 4 bases and J lost 3 bases. The CDR3 loop reads CASSPDRGRAETLYF. The sequenced part of the CDR3 DNA is TGTGCCAGCAGTCCGGACAGGGGGCGAGCAGAAACGCTGTAT.

This clone has a single count. Gene names and germline match the mouse. The CDR3 goes on 1 residue after the read ends, and that part is filled in from the germline J gene. The chain is built from TRBV26 and TRBJ2-5; possible D gene TRBD2, 8 bases. The ends were cut back, 5 bases at V and 3 bases at J, with 18 bases in the middle. Germline CDR1 KGHPV, CDR2 FQNQEV (reference sequence). The CDR3 has 16 residues. Incomplete CDR3 DNA: TGTGCCAGCAGTAGACAGGGTTGGACTGGGCAAGACACCCAGTAC. This sequence encodes CASSRQGWTGQDTQY. The CDR3 as a whole reads CASSRQGWTGQDTQYF. The entire variable domain, with the rest obtained from reference TRBV26 and TRBJ2-5, is as follows: NSKVIQTPRYLVKGQGQKAKMRCIPEKGHPVVFWYQQNKNNEFKFLINFQNQEVLQQIDMTEKRFSAECPSNSPCSLEIQSSEAGDSALYLCASSRQGWTGQDTQYFGPGTRLLVL.

This clone was detected a few times. Gene names are mouse gene names. Read sequence stops 1 residue before the CDR3 end, and the germline J gene provides the missing end. V is TRBV26 and J is TRBJ1-4; the match to TRBD1 covers 9 bases. Unmatched junction bases numbered 5, after V lost 1 base and J lost 5 bases. The CDR3 totals 16 residues. Germline V gene sequence: CDR1 KGHPV, CDR2 FQNQEV (reference sequence). The covered CDR3 bases are TGTGCCAGCAGTCTGTGGGGGACAGGGCCGAACGAAAGATTATTT. This gives the protein CASSLWGTGPNERLF. The CDR3, in full, reads CASSLWGTGPNERLFF.

Turning to this clone: The germline gene is not matched at one end of the junction; a read error may be the cause. The gene names given are mouse names. The CDR3 end is not reached by the read, which stops 1 residue before it; the germline J gene fills it in. The chain has TRBV13-1 and TRBJ1-4; the match to TRBD1 covers 9 bases. Per the germline V gene, CDR1 is NSHNY and CDR2 is SYGAGN. This CDR3 is built from 14 residues. The CDR3: CASGEQGADERLFF. Incomplete CDR3 DNA: TGTGCCAGCGGTGAACAGGGGGCCGACGAAAGATTATTT.

Points on this clone: The gene names given are mouse names. The CDR3 goes on 1 residue after the read ends, and that part is filled in from the germline J gene. V usage is TRBV26 and J usage is TRBJ1-1; D perhaps matches TRBD1 (5 bases). CDR1 and CDR2 (germline): KGHPV, FQNQEV (reference sequence). This CDR3 is built from 13 residues. The V and J ends lost 4 bases and 1 base respectively, with 7 bases between them. The CDR3 bases that were read are TGTGCCAGCAGTCCTCAGGGAAACACAGAAGTCTTC. This codes for CASSPQGNTEVF. The entire CDR3 reads CASSPQGNTEVFF.